The 20 T cell receptor beta chains in this list originate from one sample, sequenced in a study of OX40 agonist ivuxolimab in advanced cancers. Method: immunoSEQ multiplex PCR; TCRdb's copy keeps in-frame clones and lacks some. The sample holds some 86,000 clones, around 92% seen once. The source material was CD4+ or CD8+ T cells sorted from blood, sampled in a trial of the OX40 agonist ivuxolimab. These receptors all stem from an adult with an advanced solid tumor such as melanoma, head and neck, liver or kidney cancer.

The CDR3 protein is CASSVEGGSYNEQFF. In nucleotides, the CDR3 is TGTGCCAGCAGCGTAGAAGGGGGGTCCTACAATGAGCAGTTCTTC. This rearrangement joins TRBV9 to TRBJ2-1; D assignment may be TRBD1 or TRBD2 (6 bases each). V was pared by 0 bases and J by 1 base, with 8 bases between. The CDR3 has 15 residues. CDR1 is SGDLS and CDR2 is YYNGEE in the germline V gene.

The chain recombines TRBV18 with TRBJ2-1; 8 nucleotides line up with TRBD2. Germline V gene sequence: CDR1 KGHSH, CDR2 LQKENI. The CDR3 length is 15 residues. V shed 3 bases and J 8 bases; nucleotides not matched to a gene: 9. The CDR3 sequence is CASSPPAAGAHEQFF. In nucleotides, the CDR3 is TGTGCCAGCTCACCTCCGGCAGCGGGAGCTCATGAGCAGTTCTTC.

The chain joins TRBV5-6 to TRBJ1-5; 10 bases are shared with TRBD1. The CDR3 spans 14 residues. V was clipped by 4 bases and J by 9 bases; unmatched bases: 7. CDR1 is SGHDT and CDR2 is YYEEEE in the germline V gene. The CDR3 loop reads CASSPGQGTGPQHF. In DNA, the CDR3 is TGTGCCAGCAGCCCGGGACAGGGGACCGGGCCCCAGCATTTT.

The CDR3 DNA sequence: TGCGCCAGCAGCGCCGCCCAACCACCCCAAGAGACCCAGTACTTC. It encodes CASSAAQPPQETQYF. The chain employs TRBV5-1 and TRBJ2-5; no clear D. CDR3 length equals 15 residues. Trimming stripped 4 bases from V and 1 base from J, with 14 bases between. The V gene's germline CDR1 is SGHRS and CDR2 YFSETQ.

The chain couples TRBV19 to TRBJ2-2, with D unresolved. Trimming took off 6 bases at V and 3 bases at J, with 5 bases between the two ends. The CDR3 consists of 12 residues. CDR1 and CDR2 from the germline V gene are LNHDA and SQIVND (reference sequence). CDR3 nucleotides: TGTGCCAGTAGCGTCTACACCGGGGAGCTGTTTTTT. Amino acid sequence: CASSVYTGELFF.

This chain links TRBV5-1 with TRBJ2-3; no clear D gene. The CDR3 has 16 amino acids. V was cut by 0 bases and J by 2 bases, with 13 bases left in between. Germline V gives CDR1 SGHRS, CDR2 YFSETQ. The CDR3 here is CASSLDPALTTDTQYF. CDR3 nucleotides: TGCGCCAGCAGCTTGGATCCAGCGCTTACCACAGATACGCAGTATTTT.

V usage is TRBV28 and J usage is TRBJ2-7; 11 bases line up with TRBD1. With 3 bases clipped from V and 6 bases from J, the junction kept 4 bases outside the gene matches. This CDR3 contains 14 residues. Germline V lookup: CDR1 MDHEN, CDR2 SYDVKM. CDR3 nucleotides: TGTGCCAGCAGTTTGGCCGGGACAGGGGGCGAGCAGTACTTC. Translating gives CASSLAGTGGEQYF.

The chain recombines TRBV14 with TRBJ1-2; D call uncertain. CDR1 and CDR2 from the germline V gene are SGHDN and FVKESK. The CDR3 is made up of 12 amino acids. The V end was cut by 2 bases, the J end by 4 bases, with 5 bases between. CDR3 protein: CASSQLTYGYTF. DNA for the CDR3: TGTGCCAGCAGCCAATTAACCTATGGCTACACCTTC.

V is TRBV28 and J is TRBJ2-7, with TRBD1 identical over 9 bases. Germline CDR1 MDHEN, CDR2 SYDVKM. Losses at the gene ends were 5 bases for V and 4 bases for J; bases not matched to a gene: 6. The CDR3 contains 14 residues. The CDR3 DNA reads as TGTGCCAGCAGTGGACAGGGGCTTAGGTACGAGCAGTACTTC. Translation gives CASSGQGLRYEQYF.

This chain uses TRBV28 with TRBJ1-4; D is undetermined. Germline loops: CDR1 MDHEN, CDR2 SYDVKM. V was trimmed by 7 bases and J by 0 bases, leaving 12 bases between them. This CDR3 has 15 residues. CDR3 protein: CASKPAFATNEKLFF. CDR3 DNA sequence: TGTGCCAGCAAGCCAGCTTTTGCAACTAATGAAAAACTGTTTTTT.

Written as DNA, the CDR3 is TGTGCCAGCAGCCCGTCGGGTTTCTACGAGCAGTACTTC. This encodes CASSPSGFYEQYF. V usage is TRBV5-6 and J usage is TRBJ2-7; D is unclear. CDR1 and CDR2 from the germline V gene are SGHDT and YYEEEE. V lost 4 bases to trimming and J lost 3 bases, with 11 bases between them. CDR3 length: 13 residues.

V is TRBV10-3 and J is TRBJ2-1; D remains ambiguous. The CDR3 spans 12 residues. The V end lost 6 bases, the J end lost 0 bases, and 3 bases lay between the germline ends. Germline CDR1 and CDR2: ENHRY and SYGVKD. The CDR3 DNA follows: TGTGCCATCAGCAACTCCTACAATGAGCAGTTCTTC. It codes for CAISNSYNEQFF.

The sample holds one count of this clone. This sequence joins TRBV5-1 and TRBJ2-7, with TRBD1 as a possible D gene (6 bases). This CDR3 has 15 amino acids. Per the germline V gene, CDR1 is SGHRS and CDR2 is YFSETQ. V was clipped by 4 bases and J by 4 bases, with 18 bases between them. DNA of the CDR3: TGCGCCAGCAGCCCCAGAGGGGGAAGGGGGTACGAGCAGTACTTC. Amino acid sequence: CASSPRGGRGYEQYF.

This clone was recorded once. The chain is built from TRBV27 and TRBJ2-3, with 7 positions matching TRBD1. The CDR3 sequence is 14 residues long. V gave up 6 bases and J gave up 2 bases; unmatched junction bases: 5. CDR1 is MNHEY and CDR2 is SMNVEV in the germline V gene (reference sequence). CDR3 nucleotides: TGTGCCAGCAGCCGGGACAGCCTCACAGATACGCAGTATTTT. Residues: CASSRDSLTDTQYF.

The chain has TRBV2 and TRBJ1-1; D possibly corresponds to TRBD1 (5 bases). Trimming removed 4 bases from V and 2 bases from J, with 20 bases in between. Germline V lookup: CDR1 SNHLY, CDR2 FYNNEI. There are 17 residues in the CDR3. The CDR3 DNA follows: TGTGCCAGCAGTGTCAGGGCCCAACAGCCGAGTAACACTGAAGCTTTCTTT. This translates into CASSVRAQQPSNTEAFF.

The V and J genes are TRBV28 and TRBJ1-1; D gene ambiguous. V dropped 5 bases and J dropped 5 bases, with 9 bases sitting between them. Germline CDR1 MDHEN, CDR2 SYDVKM. The CDR3 spans 12 residues. Here the CDR3 DNA reads TGTGCCAGCAGTATGGGATGGACTGAAGCTTTCTTT. As protein: CASSMGWTEAFF.

The chain is built from TRBV11-2 and TRBJ2-5, with 7 bases that match TRBD2. The germline V gene has CDR1 SGHAT and CDR2 FQNNGV. The CDR3 covers 13 residues. With V trimmed by 9 bases and J by 2 bases, 6 bases remained unmatched. Here the CDR3 reads CARPREYQETQYF. CDR3 DNA sequence: TGTGCCAGACCGCGGGAGTATCAAGAGACCCAGTACTTC.

This clone appeared a single time. Other DNA sequences in this specimen translate into the identical CDR3. The chain employs TRBV4-1 and TRBJ2-1; 8 bases line up with TRBD2. V lost 4 bases and J lost 4; bases outside the gene matches: 12. The germline gives CDR1 MGHRA, CDR2 YSYEKL. The CDR3 consists of 17 residues. The CDR3 region is CASSPPSAGARYNEQFF. In nucleotides, the CDR3 is TGCGCCAGCAGCCCCCCTTCAGCGGGAGCAAGGTACAATGAGCAGTTCTTC.

V is TRBV13 and J is TRBJ2-7; 8 bases align to TRBD2. V shed 5 bases and J 0 bases; nucleotides not matched to a gene: 12. The germline gives CDR1 PRHDT, CDR2 FYEKMQ (reference sequence). The CDR3 consists of 17 residues. In DNA form, the CDR3 reads TGTGCCAGCAGCGACCGATTAGCGGGACCAAGCTCCTACGAGCAGTACTTC. Protein: CASSDRLAGPSSYEQYF.

This chain links TRBV28 with TRBJ2-7; tentative D call: TRBD1 (6 bases). Germline loops: CDR1 MDHEN, CDR2 SYDVKM. The CDR3 has 19 amino acids. V was cut by 5 bases and J by 1 base, with 27 bases left in between. The CDR3 DNA reads TGTGCCAGCAGTATATCCACCCTCTCCAACAGGGTTACTTCCTACGAGCAGTACTTC. It yields the protein CASSISTLSNRVTSYEQYF.